The 18 T cell receptor beta chains listed next were all sequenced from one sample in a study of molecular identifiers for immune sequencing clone quantification. TCRdb re-derived calls from the PCR reads in MiXCR, one entry per CDR3 protein. Among 85,000 to 90,000 distinct CDR3 sequences listed, 15% to 20% were seen once. Material for sequencing was naive CD8+ T cells from blood, with Jurkat cell RNA spiked in. The sample's subset: FACS-sorted CD8+CD4-CCR7+CD45RA+ naive T cells. These receptors were obtained from a human donor in good health. Some libraries in this study had Jurkat cell RNA spiked in.

This clonotype was detected many times. CDR3 in DNA: TGCGCCAGCAGCCCAATCACAGGGGCAGGAGGCTACACCTTC. Amino acids: CASSPITGAGGYTF. J is TRBJ1-2 and V is TRBV4-1; TRBD1 matches at 7 bases. The V gene's germline CDR1 is MGHRA and CDR2 YSYEKL. The junction had 10 bases not matched to a gene; V was cut back by 4 bases and J by 8 bases. The CDR3 runs to 14 residues.

This clonotype appeared many times. V and J are TRBV29-1 and TRBJ1-3; D remains unclear. The CDR3 is made up of 14 amino acids. Germline CDR1 is SQVTM and CDR2 is ANQGSEA. The V end was cut by 4 bases, the J end by 0 bases, with 10 bases between. The CDR3 sequence: CSVGDAGSGNTIYF. For the CDR3, the DNA is TGCAGCGTTGGTGATGCGGGCTCTGGAAACACCATATATTTT.

This clonotype was detected ten times or more. The CDR3 does not close with the conserved phenylalanine or tryptophan, likely indicating a read error. The chain recombines TRBV6-2 or TRBV6-3 with TRBJ2-3; D gene uncertain. The CDR3 has 13 residues. The germline V and J ends were trimmed by 5 bases and 8 bases, with 14 bases remaining between them. CDR1 is MNHEY and CDR2 is SVGEGT in the germline V gene. The CDR3: CASSAYPGATQYS. CDR3 nucleotide sequence: TGTGCCAGCAGTGCTTATCCAGGCGCTACGCAGTATTCT.

Regarding this clonotype: One junction end disagrees with the germline gene, perhaps due to a read error. V usage is TRBV5-6 and J usage is TRBJ2-4, with 12 bases fitting TRBD1. CDR3 length: 18 residues. The V gene's germline CDR1 is SGHDT and CDR2 YYEEEE. The CDR3 is CASSMRDRGHEAKNIRYF. In nucleotides, the CDR3 is TGTGCCAGCAGCATGAGGGACAGGGGGCACGAGGCCAAAAACATTCGGTACTTC.

This clonotype was detected many times. The J gene is TRBJ2-2, the V gene TRBV6-5; 9 nucleotides line up with TRBD2. The CDR3 is 17 amino acids. The V gene's germline CDR1 is MNHEY and CDR2 SVGAGI. The junction had 7 bases not matched to a gene; V was cut back by 4 bases and J by 1 base. The CDR3 loop reads CASSLAPSGENTGELFF. DNA for the CDR3: TGTGCCAGCAGTTTGGCCCCTAGCGGGGAGAACACCGGGGAGCTGTTTTTT.

This clonotype was detected ten times or more. The chain employs TRBV6-2 or TRBV6-3 and TRBJ1-5, with D possibly being TRBD1 (5 bases). V was clipped by 5 bases and J by 0 bases, with 20 bases between them. Germline CDR1 and CDR2: MNHEY and SVGEGT. CDR3 size: 18 residues. The CDR3 DNA reads as TGTGCCAGCAGTCACCGACGCGGGGCCGCATATAGCAATCAGCCCCAGCATTTT. Encoded protein: CASSHRRGAAYSNQPQHF.

This clonotype was recorded at least ten times. The chain has TRBV3-2 and TRBJ1-1; the table calls TRBD1, which could not be checked here. TRBV3-2 is a listed pseudogene. This CDR3 has 16 amino acids. CDR3 coding DNA: TGTGCCAGCAGCCAAAAGACAGGGCTCCCGAACACTGAAGCTTTCTTT. Translation gives CASSQKTGLPNTEAFF.

On this clonotype: A read error may account for a junction end that differs from germline. V gene TRBV10-3 combines with J gene TRBJ1-1; the D gene is possibly TRBD1 (5 bases). Germline V gene lookup returns CDR1 ENHRY and CDR2 SYGVKD. The CDR3 loop spans 14 amino acids. The CDR3 DNA follows: TGCGCCAGCAAAAAAGGCGTTCAGGGCACTGAAGCTTTCTTT. Its translation: CASKKGVQGTEAFF.

This clonotype showed up many times. The V gene is TRBV20-1, the J gene TRBJ1-1; D uncertain. The ends were cut back, 6 bases at V and 4 bases at J, with 9 bases in the middle. The CDR3 runs 11 residues. The germline V gene has CDR1 DFQATT and CDR2 SNEGSKA (reference sequence). CDR3 sequence: CSAFYGTEAFF. CDR3 coding DNA: TGCAGTGCCTTTTATGGCACTGAAGCTTTCTTT.

This clonotype was recorded many times. The V call is TRBV20-1, the J call TRBJ2-7; unclear D gene. Germline-derived CDR1 and CDR2 are DFQATT and SNEGSKA (reference sequence). With 8 bases removed from V and 4 bases from J, the gap between germline ends came to 18 bases. The CDR3 loop spans 13 amino acids. The CDR3 DNA follows: TGCAGTACCACCGGCTCGGGCTCTTACGAGCAGTACTTC. Protein sequence: CSTTGSGSYEQYF.

This rearrangement joins TRBV12-3 or TRBV12-4 to TRBJ1-2; D is unclear. The CDR3 has 13 amino acids. The V end lost 1 base, the J end lost 4 bases, and 7 bases lay between the germline ends. Here the CDR3 reads CASSLGVSYGYTF. In DNA form, the CDR3 reads TGTGCCAGCAGTTTAGGCGTCAGCTATGGCTACACCTTC.

Ten or more counts support this clonotype. The rearrangement joins TRBV5-5 to TRBJ2-7, with D unresolved. Germline V gives CDR1 SGHKS, CDR2 YYEKEE (reference sequence). Trimming shortened V by 0 bases and J by 3 bases, and 10 bases separated the two germline ends. This CDR3 spans 14 amino acids. The chain's CDR3 is CASSLGLGFYEQYF. The CDR3 nucleotides are TGTGCCAGCAGCTTGGGCTTAGGGTTCTACGAGCAGTACTTC.

The CDR3 DNA reads as TGTGCCAGCAGTTACCACGACAGGGGGCTTCGGACTGAAGCTTTCTTT. Amino acids: CASSYHDRGLRTEAFF. The rearrangement joins TRBV6-5 to TRBJ1-1; 10 bases align to TRBD1. V lost 2 bases and J lost 5; bases outside the gene matches: 8. The CDR3 is 16 amino acids. Looked up from germline, CDR1 is MNHEY and CDR2 is SVGAGI.

Note on this clonotype: Possible read error: a much larger clone is one base away. The final CDR3 position lacks the conserved phenylalanine or tryptophan, pointing to a likely read error. This sequence joins TRBV18 and TRBJ2-2; maybe TRBD2 (6 bases). The CDR3 loop spans 15 amino acids. CDR1 is KGHSH and CDR2 is LQKENI in the germline V gene. The germline V and J ends were trimmed by 1 base and 4 bases, with 10 bases remaining between them. DNA for the CDR3: TGTGCCAGCTCACCACGTACGGGAGTCACCGGGGAGCTGTTTGTT. Translation gives CASSPRTGVTGELFV.

This clonotype was detected ten times or more. This sequence joins TRBV7-2 and TRBJ2-1; 9 bases fit TRBD2. Germline lookup yields CDR1 SGHTA and CDR2 FQGNSA. Losses at the gene ends were 3 bases for V and 10 bases for J; bases not matched to a gene: 10. The CDR3 loop spans 15 amino acids. The CDR3 here is CASSFEREARNEQFF. CDR3 sequence (DNA): TGTGCCAGCAGCTTCGAGCGGGAGGCCCGTAACGAGCAGTTCTTC.

This clonotype was seen ten or more times. The V and J genes are TRBV29-1 and TRBJ2-7; perhaps TRBD1 as D (5 bases). CDR1 and CDR2 from the germline V gene are SQVTM and ANQGSEA. The CDR3 contains 11 residues. V gave up 3 bases and J gave up 5 bases, with 8 bases separating them. The CDR3 nucleotides read TGCAGCGTTGAGTCCAGGGACGAGCAGTACTTC. This sequence encodes CSVESRDEQYF.

This clonotype was observed a single time. A much larger clonotype is one base distant, so this may be a read error. J is TRBJ2-3 and V is TRBV6-4; no clear D. The CDR3 is made up of 13 amino acids. V dropped 4 bases and J dropped 2 bases, with 7 bases sitting between them. CDR1 MRHNA and CDR2 SNTAGT come from the germline V gene. CDR3 nucleotides: TGTGCCAGCAGTGCAGTCCCCACAGATACGCAGTATTTT. Amino acid sequence: CASSAVPTDTQYF.

Regarding this clonotype: One base away lies a much larger clone, so this may be a sequencing read error. The V and J genes are TRBV9 and TRBJ2-3, with D perhaps TRBD2 (6 bases). The CDR3 runs to 14 residues. Per germline, CDR1 SGDLS and CDR2 YYNGEE. The CDR3 DNA reads as TGTGCCAGCAGCGTAGAAGGCCGACTAGATACGCGGTATTTT. It specifies CASSVEGRLDTRYF.